Listed here are 21 T cell receptor beta chains from one sample, sequenced in a study of shared clonotypes between healthy human individuals. Sequencing was performed with immunoSEQ multiplex PCR; in TCRdb, only in-frame clones are kept and a portion is missing. The sample consists of around 1.4 million clones, approximately 98.5% of them appearing once. Source material: naive CD4+ T cells sorted from blood. Subset indicated: CD45RA+ positively selected. These receptors all stem from a man aged 25-45 years in good health.

This clone was observed a single time. The genes are TRBV25-1 and TRBJ2-7; possibly TRBD1 for D (6 bases). Germline V CDR1 and CDR2: MGHDK, SYGVNS. The CDR3 runs to 15 residues. Trimming pared 2 bases from V and 6 bases from J, leaving 17 bases between. The DNA of the CDR3 is TGTGCCAGCAGTGAAGGGGGCAGGTGGATCGCCGAGCAGTACTTC. Protein product: CASSEGGRWIAEQYF.

Of note for this clone: The same CDR3 is also encoded by other DNA sequences in this sample. The DNA of the CDR3 is TGTGCCAGCAGCTTAGAACCGAACACTGAAGCTTTCTTT. This codes for CASSLEPNTEAFF. The chain employs TRBV7-9 and TRBJ1-1, with unresolved D. The germline V gene has CDR1 SEHNR and CDR2 FQNEAQ (reference sequence). The CDR3 consists of 13 residues. V shed 1 base and J shed 1 base, with 4 bases lying between them.

The chain joins TRBV4-1 to TRBJ2-2; the D is unclear. Between the trimmed V and J ends, which lost 5 bases and 7 bases, there was a span of 14 bases. The CDR3 covers 14 residues. Looked up from germline, CDR1 is MGHRA and CDR2 is YSYEKL. The CDR3: CASSYPALGGELFF. CDR3 nucleotide sequence: TGCGCCAGCAGCTATCCGGCCCTCGGCGGGGAGCTGTTTTTT.

The V call is TRBV19, the J call TRBJ2-2; a weak D match, TRBD2 (6 bases). The CDR3 has 18 residues. The germline gives CDR1 LNHDA, CDR2 SQIVND (reference sequence). Between the trimmed V and J ends, which lost 5 bases and 1 base, there was a span of 20 bases. The CDR3 nucleotides read TGTGCCAGTAGTCCGCGGGACGGACGGTTATTGAACACCGGGGAGCTGTTTTTT. Its protein product is CASSPRDGRLLNTGELFF.

As DNA, the CDR3 is TGCGCCAGCAGACGCACAGGGCCTCTCACAGATACGCAGTATTTT. Its protein product is CASRRTGPLTDTQYF. The V gene is TRBV23-1, the J gene TRBJ2-3, with D maybe TRBD1 (6 bases). TRBV23-1 is given ORF status, its function remaining uncertain. The CDR3 contains 15 residues. Trimming took off 6 bases at V and 2 bases at J, with 15 bases between the two ends.

Regarding this clone: The sample carries other DNA sequences with the same CDR3. The chain carries TRBV6-1 and TRBJ2-7; TRBD1 aligns across 8 bases. CDR1 and CDR2 (germline): MNHNS, SASEGT. The CDR3 has 13 residues. V was pared by 9 bases and J by 4 bases, with 8 bases of the junction left unmatched. CDR3 protein: CASSLGQGYEQYF. The DNA for the CDR3 is TGTGCCAGTAGCCTAGGACAGGGTTACGAGCAGTACTTC.

J is TRBJ2-5 and V is TRBV30; a weak D match, TRBD1 (5 bases). From germline, CDR1 is GTSNPN and CDR2 SVGIG (reference sequence). Trimming removed 0 bases at V and 5 bases at J, with 22 bases between. This CDR3 region has 17 residues. CDR3 nucleotide sequence: TGTGCCTGGAGTGTGGCCAGGACACCCGGCAGTGGGGAGACCCAGTACTTC. It codes for CAWSVARTPGSGETQYF.

This chain uses TRBV19 with TRBJ2-2; D gene uncertain. CDR1 is LNHDA, CDR2 SQIVND, per germline (reference sequence). The V and J ends lost 6 bases and 6 bases respectively, with 5 bases between them. The CDR3 consists of 11 residues. The DNA of the CDR3 is TGTGCCAGTAGGTCGGCCGGGGAGCTGTTTTTT. Its protein is CASRSAGELFF.

The V gene is TRBV18, the J gene TRBJ2-2; D is perhaps TRBD2 (5 bases). Deletions cut 0 bases from V and 5 bases from J, with 10 bases between. The CDR3 consists of 15 residues. Germline V gives CDR1 KGHSH, CDR2 LQKENI. CDR3 region: CASSPPSRVTGELFF. CDR3 DNA sequence: TGTGCCAGCTCACCACCATCGCGGGTAACCGGGGAGCTGTTTTTT.

The CDR3 region is CASSLGARGSSPETQYF. The CDR3 nucleotides read TGTGCCAGCAGTTTAGGGGCCCGGGGCAGCAGTCCAGAGACCCAGTACTTC. The gene calls are TRBV28 and TRBJ2-5; the D call may be TRBD1 or TRBD2 (5 bases each). The CDR3 spans 17 residues. V was trimmed by 2 bases and J by 4 bases, leaving 20 bases between them. CDR1 and CDR2 from the germline V gene are MDHEN and SYDVKM.

The chain combines TRBV5-1 with TRBJ2-5; TRBD1 might be the D (6 bases). Germline V CDR1 and CDR2: SGHRS, YFSETQ. The ends were cut back, 0 bases at V and 3 bases at J, with 12 bases in the middle. The CDR3 loop spans 15 amino acids. The CDR3, as DNA: TGCGCCAGCAGCTTGGTGAATCAGGGGAAAGAGACCCAGTACTTC. Residues: CASSLVNQGKETQYF.

This clone was observed once. V and J are TRBV9 and TRBJ1-5; 8 bases map to TRBD1. This CDR3 has 15 residues. V lost 4 bases, J lost 6 bases, and 9 bases stayed unmatched. Germline CDR1 reads SGDLS; CDR2 reads YYNGEE. CDR3 coding DNA: TGTGCCAGCAGCCTAGGACAGGGTGTAGGTCAGCCCCAGCATTTT. Translating it yields CASSLGQGVGQPQHF.

The DNA of the CDR3 is TGTGCCAGCAGTTACCCTCAAGGGGGCGTAGATAGCTACACCTTC. Protein: CASSYPQGGVDSYTF. The chain recombines TRBV6-6 with TRBJ1-2; 7 bases agree with TRBD1. This CDR3 has 15 amino acids. Per germline, CDR1 MNHNY and CDR2 SVGAGI (reference sequence). The V segment lost 2 bases and the J segment 9 bases; nucleotides outside the gene matches: 12.

This chain connects TRBV4-3 to TRBJ2-5; D uncertain. The CDR3 consists of 15 residues. From germline, CDR1 is LGHNA and CDR2 YSLEER. V was clipped by 0 bases and J by 1 base, with 9 bases between them. The chain's CDR3 is CASSQDTRSQETQYF. The CDR3 DNA sequence: TGCGCCAGCAGCCAAGATACTCGAAGCCAAGAGACCCAGTACTTC.

The rearrangement links TRBV5-5 to TRBJ2-7; 8 bases line up with TRBD2. This CDR3 is built from 13 residues. After removal of 4 bases from V and 4 bases from J, the junction contained 4 bases not matched to a gene. CDR1 is SGHKS and CDR2 is YYEKEE in the germline V gene (reference sequence). The CDR3: CASSTGLGYEQYF. Here the CDR3 DNA reads TGTGCCAGCAGCACGGGACTAGGTTACGAGCAGTACTTC. Full variable domain (rest looked up from reference TRBV5-5 and TRBJ2-7): DAGVTQSPTHLIKTRGQQVTLRCSPISGHKSVSWYQQVLGQGPQFIFQYYEKEERGRGNFPDRFSARQFPNYSSELNVNALLLGDSALYLCASSTGLGYEQYFGPGTRLTVT.

V is TRBV5-1 and J is TRBJ2-7; 10 bases align to TRBD1. CDR1 SGHRS and CDR2 YFSETQ come from the germline V gene. The CDR3 has 14 amino acids. Unmatched junction bases numbered 4, after V lost 3 bases and J lost 4 bases. CDR3 in amino acids: CASSSPGQGYEQYF. CDR3 in DNA: TGCGCCAGCAGCTCGCCGGGACAGGGGTACGAGCAGTACTTC.

The chain carries TRBV5-6 and TRBJ2-7; D is possibly TRBD1 or TRBD2 (5 bases each). Trimming removed 3 bases at V and 3 bases at J, with 13 bases between. Looked up from germline, CDR1 is SGHDT and CDR2 is YYEEEE. The CDR3 has 14 amino acids. The CDR3 here is CASSSGAPFYEQYF. As DNA, the CDR3 is TGTGCCAGCAGCTCCGGGGCCCCCTTCTACGAGCAGTACTTC.

In regard to this clone: Different DNA sequences within this sample yield the same CDR3. The chain employs TRBV7-8 and TRBJ1-2, with D unclear. Germline lookup yields CDR1 SGHVS and CDR2 FQNEAQ. V was clipped by 0 bases and J by 7 bases, with 6 bases between them. This CDR3 is built from 12 residues. The CDR3 loop reads CASSLATGGYTF. CDR3 in DNA: TGTGCCAGCAGCTTAGCCACGGGTGGCTACACCTTC.

V gene TRBV11-3 combines with J gene TRBJ2-7, with D hard to call. The CDR3 extends over 15 amino acids. Germline V gene data show CDR1 as SGHNT and CDR2 as YENEEA. Trimming took off 1 base at V and 0 bases at J, with 10 bases between the two ends. This CDR3 reads CASSLGGGNSYEQYF. The CDR3 nucleotides read TGTGCCAGCAGCTTAGGAGGTGGGAACTCCTACGAGCAGTACTTC. The full variable domain, with the rest looked up from reference TRBV11-3 and TRBJ2-7, is EAGVVQSPRYKIIEKKQPVAFWCNPISGHNTLYWYLQNLGQGPELLIRYENEEAVDDSQLPKDRFSAERLKGVDSTLKIQPAELGDSAVYLCASSLGGGNSYEQYFGPGTRLTVT.

The chain is built from TRBV2 and TRBJ1-2; D may be TRBD1 (5 bases). V dropped 6 bases and J dropped 3 bases, with 14 bases sitting between them. The CDR3 extends over 14 amino acids. CDR1 and CDR2 from the germline V gene are SNHLY and FYNNEI. This CDR3 reads CASSDDSFHYGYTF. The CDR3 DNA follows: TGTGCCAGCAGCGACGACAGCTTTCACTATGGCTACACCTTC.

The gene calls are TRBV28 and TRBJ1-2; tentative D call: TRBD1 (6 bases). V shed 5 bases and J shed 2 bases, with 12 bases lying between them. CDR3 length equals 14 residues. Germline assignment: CDR1 MDHEN and CDR2 SYDVKM. Here the CDR3 DNA reads TGTGCCAGCAGTCGGACAGACCTAAACTATGGCTACACCTTC. Translation: CASSRTDLNYGYTF.